These T cell receptor beta chains were read from a single sample in a study of metastatic and nonmetastatic thyroid tumors. Using MiXCR, TCRdb re-called clones from the PCR reads. This repertoire shows 64,000 or so clones, 15% to 20% found once; its top ten account for about 9.4%. The sequenced sample was blood. Receptors were obtained from a male donor with papillary thyroid cancer or a benign thyroid nodule (not recorded which). Some clones in this sample may be carry-over from other donors' samples. Both conserved end residues are trimmed from each CDR3.

CDR3,V,J
ASSIVRDPRGNEQF,TRBV19,TRBJ2-1
AWSALDQPQH,TRBV30,TRBJ1-5
ASSAKGSYNSPLH,TRBV27,TRBJ1-6
ASSGGQGAF,TRBV5-1,TRBJ1-1
ASSVLGDYGYT,TRBV6-1,TRBJ1-2
ASRLNTDTQY,TRBV5-1,TRBJ2-3
ASSPGTDSYNEQF,TRBV3-1,TRBJ2-1
ATIAYVYEQY,TRBV6-1,TRBJ2-7
ASSEGRPLRANEQF,TRBV6-1,TRBJ2-1
ASSPQKDSLSYNEQF,TRBV14,TRBJ2-1
ASQSSSYNEQF,TRBV11-3,TRBJ2-1
ASSAYSPGQGIDEQF,TRBV27,TRBJ2-1
ASSSWSYGYT,TRBV6-2/TRBV6-3,TRBJ1-2
ASSVNPGSTDTQY,TRBV9,TRBJ2-3
ASSLGPAAWYGKY,TRBV27,TRBJ2-7
ASSATGVNSPLH,TRBV6-1,TRBJ1-6
ASSFDTMCQPQH,TRBV6-5,TRBJ1-5
ATSGFRDRGYNEQF,TRBV24-1,TRBJ2-1
ASSLSTQGARGAF,TRBV27,TRBJ1-1
ASSSADPTDTQY,TRBV5-1,TRBJ2-3
ASRQREFGGELF,TRBV12-3/TRBV12-4,TRBJ2-2
ASSLSNTGELF,TRBV9,TRBJ2-2
SADPSDTGELF,TRBV20-1,TRBJ2-2
ATSAGDNEQF,TRBV24-1,TRBJ2-1
ASSGRTHYGYT,TRBV7-9,TRBJ1-2
ASSRSPGQGHYGYT,TRBV4-1,TRBJ1-2